The subject of this entry is one T cell receptor (beta chain). An end of the junction does not agree with germline; a read error may underlie this. This sample stems from a study of T-cell reconstitution after alpha-beta-depleted transplantation in children. The library targeted TCRbeta and was prepared with unique molecular identifiers. TCRdb re-analysed the PCR reads in MiXCR, keeping a single row per CDR3 protein. The sample records a few hundred thousand distinct CDR3 sequences, about a quarter being singletons. Source: PBMCs, taken before TCRalphabeta/CD19-depleted stem cell transplant. This receptor was taken from a boy in the first two years of life with Wiskott-Aldrich syndrome, due to receive a stem cell transplant.

CDR3 sequence reads: CSVEGTGFVF. CDR3 DNA: TGCAGCGTTGAGGGAACAGGGTTCGTGTTC. The chain has TRBV29-1 and TRBJ2-5; tentatively, D is TRBD1 (6 bases). Germline-derived CDR1 and CDR2 are SQVTM and ANQGSEA. The CDR3 sequence is 10 residues long.